A single sample gave rise to the 4 T cell receptor beta chains below, sequenced in a study of blood T cells in healthy people across ages. Sample-barcoded 5' priming and a J-beta primer mix drove a second PCR of roughly 6 to 12 cycles. In TCRdb, the 5' RACE reads were re-called with MiXCR into one record per CDR3 protein. The sample contains about 580,000 distinct CDR3 sequences, roughly 43% of which appear only once. Sequencing was carried out using blood. Source of these receptors: a man of 80 years or more in good health.

The V gene is TRBV6-6, the J gene TRBJ1-5; D gene ambiguous. The ends were cut back, 7 bases at V and 2 bases at J, with 18 bases in the middle. Germline CDR1 is MNHNY and CDR2 is SVGAGI (reference sequence). The length of the CDR3 is 16 residues. The CDR3 bases are TGTGCCAGCACCTCTATGGCCTCGCAAGGCAATCAGCCCCAGCATTTT. Amino acid sequence: CASTSMASQGNQPQHF.

The chain joins TRBV12-3 or TRBV12-4 to TRBJ2-3; weak D call: TRBD2 (6 bases). The V end was cut by 8 bases, the J end by 3 bases, with 12 bases between. CDR3 size: 13 residues. The CDR3 spells CASGYGSTDTQYF. The DNA of the CDR3 is TGTGCCAGCGGGTACGGGAGTACAGATACGCAGTATTTT.

V usage is TRBV6-2 or TRBV6-3 and J usage is TRBJ2-5; TRBD2 aligns across 7 bases. The tail of the sequence fits TRBJ2-7 better, so the J call may be wrong. The germline CDR1 and CDR2 sequences are MNHEY and SVGEGT. The CDR3 covers 15 residues. The CDR3 DNA reads TGTGCCAGCAGCTCCACTAGCGATCGGGCCTACGAGCAGTACTTC. Its translation: CASSSTSDRAYEQYF.

This clonotype was recorded a few times. This sequence joins TRBV2 and TRBJ2-3; D not certain. The CDR3 totals 14 residues. V gave up 4 bases and J gave up 3 bases, with 11 bases separating them. CDR1 and CDR2 (germline): SNHLY, FYNNEI. In DNA form, the CDR3 reads TGTGCCAGCAGTGCCGGAACCTATACAGATACGCAGTATTTT. This gives the protein CASSAGTYTDTQYF.